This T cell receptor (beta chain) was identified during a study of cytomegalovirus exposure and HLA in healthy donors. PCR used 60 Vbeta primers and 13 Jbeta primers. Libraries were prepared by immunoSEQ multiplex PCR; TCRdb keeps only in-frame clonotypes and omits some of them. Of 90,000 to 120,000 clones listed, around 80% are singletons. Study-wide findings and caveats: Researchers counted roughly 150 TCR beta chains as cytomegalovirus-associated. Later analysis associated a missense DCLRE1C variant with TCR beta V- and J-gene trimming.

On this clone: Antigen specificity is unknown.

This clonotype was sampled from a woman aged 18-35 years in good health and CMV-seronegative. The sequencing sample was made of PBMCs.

The CDR3: CASSLSPGMNTEAFF. The CDR3 DNA reads TGTGCCAGCAGCTTAAGTCCGGGGATGAACACTGAAGCTTTCTTT. The genes are TRBV7-3 and TRBJ1-1; unclear D gene. Trimming took off 1 base at V and 0 bases at J, with 9 bases between the two ends. From germline, CDR1 is SGHTA and CDR2 FQGTGA. The CDR3 is 15 residues long.